The T cell receptor (beta chain) under discussion was sequenced for a study of T cell repertoires in cytomegalovirus infection. Study information: Matching HLA type, along with CMV infection, was indicated by public TCR beta signatures.

A note on this clonotype: Its specificity is not known.

Trimming removed 8 bases at V and 3 bases at J, with 14 bases between. Germline V gene data show CDR1 as MNHEY and CDR2 as SVGAGI. The CDR3 runs to 14 residues. Study-level findings and limits: People with CMV and the relevant HLA were identified by cumulative public TCR beta family frequency. Within the response measured ex vivo, HLA-C-restricted CMV-specific TCR beta clonotypes were dominant.

TCRdb re-called the reads with MiXCR, one entry per CDR3 protein. In the table there are nearly 450,000 distinct CDR3 sequences, 25% to 40% of which are singletons. The specimen sequenced was PBMCs. The V and J genes are TRBV6-5 and TRBJ2-1; D perhaps matches TRBD1 (5 bases). This receptor was obtained from a human donor in good health (CMV status not recorded). Some clones in this sample may be carry-over from other donors' samples. The CDR3 region has the DNA TGTGCCAGCGGTCGACAGTCAGGCTACAATGAGCAGTTCTTC. This translates into CASGRQSGYNEQFF.